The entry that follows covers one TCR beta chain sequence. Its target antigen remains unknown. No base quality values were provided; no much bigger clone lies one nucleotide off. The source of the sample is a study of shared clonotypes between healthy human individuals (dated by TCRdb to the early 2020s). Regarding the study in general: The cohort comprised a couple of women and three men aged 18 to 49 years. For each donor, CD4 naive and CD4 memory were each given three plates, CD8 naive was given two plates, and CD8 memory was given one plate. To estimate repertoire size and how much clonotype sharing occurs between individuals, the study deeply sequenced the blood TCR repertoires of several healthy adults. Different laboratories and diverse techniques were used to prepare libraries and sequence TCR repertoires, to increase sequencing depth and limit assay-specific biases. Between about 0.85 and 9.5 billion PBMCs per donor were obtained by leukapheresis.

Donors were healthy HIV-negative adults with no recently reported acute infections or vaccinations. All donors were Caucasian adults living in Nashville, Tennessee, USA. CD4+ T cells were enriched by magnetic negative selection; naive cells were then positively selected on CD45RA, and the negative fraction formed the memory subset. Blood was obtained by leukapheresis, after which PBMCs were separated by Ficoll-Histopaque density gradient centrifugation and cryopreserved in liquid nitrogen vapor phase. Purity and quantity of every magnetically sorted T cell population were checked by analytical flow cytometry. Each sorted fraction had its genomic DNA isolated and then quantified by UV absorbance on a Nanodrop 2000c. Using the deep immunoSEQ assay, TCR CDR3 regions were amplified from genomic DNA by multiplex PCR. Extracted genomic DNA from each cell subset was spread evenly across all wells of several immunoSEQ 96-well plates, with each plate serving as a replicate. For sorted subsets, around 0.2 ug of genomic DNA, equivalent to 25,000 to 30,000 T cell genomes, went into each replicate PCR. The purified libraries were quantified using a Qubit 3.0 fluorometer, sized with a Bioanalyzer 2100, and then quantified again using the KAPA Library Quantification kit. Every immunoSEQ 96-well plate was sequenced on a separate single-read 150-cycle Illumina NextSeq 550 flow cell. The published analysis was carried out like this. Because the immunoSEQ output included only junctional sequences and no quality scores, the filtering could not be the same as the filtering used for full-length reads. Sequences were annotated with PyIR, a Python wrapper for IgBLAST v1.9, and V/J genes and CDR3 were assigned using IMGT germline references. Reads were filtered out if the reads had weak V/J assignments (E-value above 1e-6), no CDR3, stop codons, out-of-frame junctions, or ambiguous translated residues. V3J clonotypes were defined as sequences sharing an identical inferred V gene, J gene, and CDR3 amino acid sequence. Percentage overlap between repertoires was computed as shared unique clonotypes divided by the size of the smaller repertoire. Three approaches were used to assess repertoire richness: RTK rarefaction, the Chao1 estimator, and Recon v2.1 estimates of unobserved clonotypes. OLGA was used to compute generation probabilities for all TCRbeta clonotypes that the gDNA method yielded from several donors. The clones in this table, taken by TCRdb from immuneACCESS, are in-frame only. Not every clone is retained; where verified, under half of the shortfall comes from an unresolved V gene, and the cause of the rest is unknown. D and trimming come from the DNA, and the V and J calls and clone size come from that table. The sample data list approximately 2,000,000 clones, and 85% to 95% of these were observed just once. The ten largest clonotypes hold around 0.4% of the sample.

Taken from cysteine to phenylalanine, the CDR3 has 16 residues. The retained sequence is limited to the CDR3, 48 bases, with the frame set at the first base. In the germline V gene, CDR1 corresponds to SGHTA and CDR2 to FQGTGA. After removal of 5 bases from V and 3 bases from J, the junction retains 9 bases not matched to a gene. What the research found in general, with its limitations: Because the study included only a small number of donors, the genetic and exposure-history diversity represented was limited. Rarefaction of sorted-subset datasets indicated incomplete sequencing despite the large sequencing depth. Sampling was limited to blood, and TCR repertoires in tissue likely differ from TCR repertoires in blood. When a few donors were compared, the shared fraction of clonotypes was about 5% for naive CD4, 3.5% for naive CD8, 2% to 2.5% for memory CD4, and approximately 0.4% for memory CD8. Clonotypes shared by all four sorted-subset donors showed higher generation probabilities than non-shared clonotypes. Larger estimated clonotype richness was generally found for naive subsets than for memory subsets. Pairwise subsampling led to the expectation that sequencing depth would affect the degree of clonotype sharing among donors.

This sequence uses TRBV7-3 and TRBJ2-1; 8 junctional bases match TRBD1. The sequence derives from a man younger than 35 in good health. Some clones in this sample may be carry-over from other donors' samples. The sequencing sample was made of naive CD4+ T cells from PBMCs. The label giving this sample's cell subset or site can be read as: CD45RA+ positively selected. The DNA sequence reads TGTGCCAGCAGCCGCACCGGGACAGGCTACTACAATGAGCAGTTCTTC. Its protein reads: CASSRTGTGYYNEQFF. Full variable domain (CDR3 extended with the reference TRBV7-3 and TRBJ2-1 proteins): GAGVSQTPSNKVTEKGKYVELRCDPISGHTALYWYRQSLGQGPEFLIYFQGTGAADDSGLPNDRFFAVRPEGSVSTLKIQRTERGDSAVYLCASSRTGTGYYNEQFFGPGTRLTVL.